This entry lists 19 T cell receptor beta chains sequenced from one sample in a study of blood T cells in healthy people across ages. A second PCR, run for roughly 7 to 11 cycles, used a sample-barcoded 5' primer plus a J-beta primer mix. TCRdb re-called the 5' RACE reads through MiXCR, storing one row per CDR3 protein. The sample holds hundreds of thousands of distinct CDR3 sequences, roughly 49% seen once. Sequencing was carried out using blood. The receptors here all came from a woman aged 55-69 years in good health.

The chain employs TRBV7-3 and TRBJ2-1, with 13 nucleotides matching TRBD2. J lost 6 bases, V lost 4 bases, and 6 bases had no gene match. This CDR3 region has 16 residues. Germline V gene sequence: CDR1 SGHTA, CDR2 FQGTGA. Here the CDR3 reads CASSSSGTSGTNEQFF. The DNA of the CDR3 is TGTGCCAGCAGCTCGTCCGGGACTAGCGGGACCAATGAGCAGTTCTTC.

The rearrangement uses TRBV7-9 and TRBJ2-5; 7 bases match TRBD2. The CDR3 runs to 13 residues. Germline V gene sequence: CDR1 SEHNR, CDR2 FQNEAQ (reference sequence). Trimming took 6 bases from V and 11 from J; bases not matched to a gene: 12. CDR3 DNA: TGTGCCAGCAGAACCGGGACTAACAATGAGCAGTACTTC. Translating gives CASRTGTNNEQYF.

The gene calls are TRBV24-1 and TRBJ2-1; D gene unclear. Trimming pared 5 bases from V and 7 bases from J, leaving 14 bases between. Looked up from germline, CDR1 is KGHDR and CDR2 is SFDVKD. This CDR3 spans 14 amino acids. The CDR3 nucleotides read TGTGCCACCAGTGGGGGTTCCACCCGAAATGAGCAGTTCTTC. Translated, it gives CATSGGSTRNEQFF.

The V call is TRBV27, the J call TRBJ1-2; D uncertain. The CDR3 has 14 residues. Trimming stripped 6 bases from V and 3 bases from J, with 14 bases between. Germline CDR1 reads MNHEY; CDR2 reads SMNVEV (reference sequence). The CDR3 DNA follows: TGTGCCAGCAGACTCAAGGGAAGCGACTATGGCTACACCTTC. Its translation: CASRLKGSDYGYTF.

This clonotype has a single count. Since a much larger clone is just one base distant, this may be a read error. The genes are TRBV7-2 and TRBJ2-7; unclear D gene. The ends were cut back, 6 bases at V and 6 bases at J, with 15 bases in the middle. Germline V gives CDR1 SGHTA, CDR2 FQGNSA. CDR3 length: 13 residues. CDR3: CASRSAAGCEQYF. The CDR3 DNA reads as TGTGCCAGCAGGTCCGCCGCAGGCTGCGAGCAGTACTTC.

The chain links TRBV7-2 to TRBJ2-7; D gene unclear. Germline assignment: CDR1 SGHTA and CDR2 FQGNSA. Trimming pared 1 base from V and 3 bases from J, leaving 10 bases between. The CDR3 loop spans 14 amino acids. The CDR3 is CASSLEVGNYEQYF. CDR3 bases: TGTGCCAGCAGCTTAGAGGTAGGAAACTACGAGCAGTACTTC.

This clonotype was counted a few times. The V and J genes are TRBV12-3 or TRBV12-4 and TRBJ1-2; no clear D gene. CDR3 length: 11 residues. Between the trimmed V and J ends, which lost 3 bases and 13 bases, there was a span of 12 bases. The CDR3, as DNA: TGTGCCAGCAGTTTTTGGGATCTCCGCACCTTC. It specifies CASSFWDLRTF.

The J gene is TRBJ1-2, the V gene TRBV28; 10 bases fit TRBD1. The CDR3 contains 15 residues. The germline V gene encodes CDR1 MDHEN and CDR2 SYDVKM. J lost 6 bases, V lost 5 bases, and 9 bases had no gene match. As DNA, the CDR3 is TGTGCCAGCAGTGGGACAGGGGATCTTATTCATGGCTACACCTTC. This gives the protein CASSGTGDLIHGYTF.

This clonotype was detected once. J is TRBJ2-5 and V is TRBV7-3; D could derive from TRBD1 or TRBD2 (5 bases each). TRBJ2-7 matches the DNA end more closely, so the J call is doubtful. CDR1 and CDR2 from the germline V gene are SGHTA and FQGTGA. The CDR3 has 14 amino acids. The CDR3 here is CASSPAGGPYEQYF. CDR3 DNA sequence: TGTGCCAGCAGCCCAGCTGGGGGTCCCTACGAGCAGTACTTC.

This clonotype was detected once. The CDR3: CASSLGAGGINEQYF. For the CDR3, the DNA is TGTGCCAGCAGCTTAGGAGCGGGAGGCATCAATGAGCAGTACTTC. This sequence joins TRBV7-2 and TRBJ2-5; 9 nucleotides line up with TRBD2. Germline V gene lookup returns CDR1 SGHTA and CDR2 FQGNSA. V lost 1 base to trimming and J lost 11 bases; unmatched junction nucleotides: 11. The length of the CDR3 is 15 residues. Complete variable domain (other parts from reference TRBV7-2 and TRBJ2-5): GAGVSQSPSNKVTEKGKDVELRCDPISGHTALYWYRQSLGQGLEFLIYFQGNSAPDKSGLPSDRFSAERTGGSVSTLTIQRTQQEDSAVYLCASSLGAGGINEQYFGPGTRLLVL.

The chain is built from TRBV9 and TRBJ2-1; maybe TRBD2 (5 bases). Per the germline V gene, CDR1 is SGDLS and CDR2 is YYNGEE. The V and J ends lost 3 bases and 8 bases respectively, with 12 bases between them. The CDR3 totals 13 residues. Here the CDR3 DNA reads TGTGCCAGCAGCGCCCGGGTGGAGGATGAGCAGTTCTTC. The encoded protein is CASSARVEDEQFF.

This chain joins TRBV18 and TRBJ2-1; 8 bases are a match to TRBD2. Trimming cost V 3 bases and J 6 bases; bases outside gene matches: 10. The CDR3 is made up of 16 amino acids. Germline CDR1 is KGHSH and CDR2 is LQKENI. DNA for the CDR3: TGTGCCAGCTCACCCACCACCGGGACTAGGGGCAATGAGCAGTTCTTC. Residues: CASSPTTGTRGNEQFF.

The V call is TRBV12-3 or TRBV12-4, the J call TRBJ1-1; D is ambiguous. The CDR3 has 11 residues. V was cut by 4 bases and J by 8 bases, with 8 bases left in between. CDR3 DNA sequence: TGTGCCAGCAGTTCCCAGAGCGAAGCTTTCTTT. Residues: CASSSQSEAFF.

This clonotype occurred many times. V is TRBV5-1 and J is TRBJ2-3; D might be TRBD1 (6 bases). The CDR3 is 13 amino acids. V was shortened by 6 bases and J by 6 bases, with 14 bases between the two germline ends. Germline CDR1 is SGHRS and CDR2 is YFSETQ. The CDR3 protein is CASNARQGDTQYF. The CDR3 DNA reads as TGCGCCAGCAACGCCCGCCAGGGGGATACGCAGTATTTT.

V gene TRBV15 combines with J gene TRBJ1-1, with unresolved D. The CDR3 length is 13 residues. CDR1 is LNHNV, CDR2 YYDKDF, per germline (reference sequence). V lost 3 bases, J lost 4 bases, and 9 bases lay in between. As DNA, the CDR3 is TGTGCCACCAGCAGGGAGGAGGGCACTGAAGCTTTCTTT. Its protein product is CATSREEGTEAFF.

This clonotype was seen only a few times. The CDR3 sequence: CASSYPGLPNEQFF. CDR3 nucleotides: TGTGCCAGCAGTTACCCGGGACTACCCAATGAGCAGTTCTTC. This sequence joins TRBV6-2 or TRBV6-3 and TRBJ2-1; 7 bases match TRBD2. With 2 bases clipped from V and 6 bases from J, the junction kept 4 bases outside the gene matches. The germline V gene encodes CDR1 MNHEY and CDR2 SVGEGT. The CDR3 has 14 residues.

The chain couples TRBV20-1 to TRBJ1-6; the D gene is possibly TRBD1 (5 bases). Germline V gene sequence: CDR1 DFQATT, CDR2 SNEGSKA (reference sequence). The V and J ends lost 0 bases and 6 bases respectively, with 15 bases between them. The CDR3 contains 16 residues. The CDR3 bases are TGCAGTGCTAGAGATATAAGGACGGGGGTTAATTCACCCCTCCACTTT. Encoded protein: CSARDIRTGVNSPLHF.

There are a few counts of this clonotype. The rearrangement joins TRBV6-6 to TRBJ1-1; tentative D call: TRBD1 (6 bases). Per the germline V gene, CDR1 is MNHNY and CDR2 is SVGAGI (reference sequence). Trimming shortened V by 8 bases and J by 2 bases, and 12 bases separated the two germline ends. CDR3 size: 13 residues. The CDR3 region is CASRTDPNTEAFF. The CDR3 DNA reads TGTGCCAGCCGGACAGACCCTAACACTGAAGCTTTCTTT.

The CDR3 loop reads CASSQESYTGELFF. CDR3 DNA sequence: TGCGCCAGCAGCCAAGAAAGCTACACCGGGGAGCTGTTTTTT. This chain connects TRBV4-3 to TRBJ2-2; no clear D. V lost 0 bases and J lost 3, with 5 bases in between. The CDR3 length is 14 residues. CDR1 LGHNA and CDR2 YSLEER come from the germline V gene.